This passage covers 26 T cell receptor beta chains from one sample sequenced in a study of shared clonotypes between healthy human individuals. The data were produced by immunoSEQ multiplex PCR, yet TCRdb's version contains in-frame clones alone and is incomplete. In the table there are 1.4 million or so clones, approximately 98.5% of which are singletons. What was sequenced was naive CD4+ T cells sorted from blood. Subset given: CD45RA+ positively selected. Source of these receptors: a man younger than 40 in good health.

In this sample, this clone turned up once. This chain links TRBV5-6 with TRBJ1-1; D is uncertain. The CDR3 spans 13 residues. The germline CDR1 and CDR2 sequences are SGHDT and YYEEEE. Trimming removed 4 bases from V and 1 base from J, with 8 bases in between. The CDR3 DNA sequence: TGTGCCAGCAGCCCGCGGGGGAACACTGAAGCTTTCTTT. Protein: CASSPRGNTEAFF. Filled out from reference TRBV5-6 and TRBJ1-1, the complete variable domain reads DAGVTQSPTHLIKTRGQQVTLRCSPKSGHDTVSWYQQALGQGPQFIFQYYEEEERQRGNFPDRFSGHQFPNYSSELNVNALLLGDSALYLCASSPRGNTEAFFGQGTRLTVV.

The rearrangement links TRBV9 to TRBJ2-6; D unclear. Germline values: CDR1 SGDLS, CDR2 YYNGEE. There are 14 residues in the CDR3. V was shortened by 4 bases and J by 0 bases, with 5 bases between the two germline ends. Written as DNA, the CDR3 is TGTGCCAGCAGCAGAACCTCTGGGGCCAACGTCCTGACTTTC. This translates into CASSRTSGANVLTF.

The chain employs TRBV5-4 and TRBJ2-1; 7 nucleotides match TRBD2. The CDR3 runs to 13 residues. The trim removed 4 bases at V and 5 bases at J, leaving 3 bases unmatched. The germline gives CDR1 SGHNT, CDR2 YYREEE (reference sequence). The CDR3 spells CASSGGTNNEQFF. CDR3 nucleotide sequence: TGTGCCAGCAGCGGCGGGACTAACAATGAGCAGTTCTTC.

CDR3 DNA sequence: TGTGCCAGCAGTTTTATACCCCGGCAGGGTCTCTACAATGAGCAGTTCTTC. This sequence encodes CASSFIPRQGLYNEQFF. V is TRBV27 and J is TRBJ2-1; D might be TRBD1 (5 bases). Germline CDR1 MNHEY, CDR2 SMNVEV (reference sequence). V lost 3 bases and J lost 3, with 18 bases in between. This CDR3 is built from 17 residues.

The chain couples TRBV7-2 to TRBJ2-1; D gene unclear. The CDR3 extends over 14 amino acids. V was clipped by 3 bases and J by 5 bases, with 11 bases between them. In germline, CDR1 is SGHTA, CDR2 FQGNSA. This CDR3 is CASSFVFTDNEQFF. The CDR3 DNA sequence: TGTGCCAGCAGCTTTGTGTTTACCGACAATGAGCAGTTCTTC.

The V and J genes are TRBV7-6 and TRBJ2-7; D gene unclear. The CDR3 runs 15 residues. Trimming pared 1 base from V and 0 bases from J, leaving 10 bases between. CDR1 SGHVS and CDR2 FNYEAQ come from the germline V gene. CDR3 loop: CASSLGPPGSYEQYF. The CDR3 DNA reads TGTGCCAGCAGCTTAGGCCCGCCAGGCTCCTACGAGCAGTACTTC.

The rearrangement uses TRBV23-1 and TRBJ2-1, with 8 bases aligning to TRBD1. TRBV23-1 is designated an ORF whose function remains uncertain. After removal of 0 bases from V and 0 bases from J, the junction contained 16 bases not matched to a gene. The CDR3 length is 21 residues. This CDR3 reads CASSQSKSRTGWSSSYNEQFF. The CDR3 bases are TGCGCCAGCAGTCAATCTAAGAGTCGGACAGGGTGGTCGAGCTCCTACAATGAGCAGTTCTTC.

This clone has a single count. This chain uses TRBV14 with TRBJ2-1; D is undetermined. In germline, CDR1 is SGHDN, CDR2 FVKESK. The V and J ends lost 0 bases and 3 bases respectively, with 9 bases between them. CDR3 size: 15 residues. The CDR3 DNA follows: TGTGCCAGCAGCCAAGATGTTACAGTCTACAATGAGCAGTTCTTC. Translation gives CASSQDVTVYNEQFF.

The CDR3: CASSGPSKETQYF. DNA for the CDR3: TGTGCCAGCAGCGGACCAAGCAAAGAGACCCAGTACTTC. The rearrangement links TRBV9 to TRBJ2-5; D gene uncertain. The germline V gene encodes CDR1 SGDLS and CDR2 YYNGEE. Trimming took off 3 bases at V and 3 bases at J, with 9 bases between the two ends. The CDR3 is 13 amino acids.

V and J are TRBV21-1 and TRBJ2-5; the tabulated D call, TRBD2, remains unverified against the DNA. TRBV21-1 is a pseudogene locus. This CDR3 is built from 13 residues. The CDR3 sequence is CASSKESQETQYF. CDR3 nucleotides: TGTGCCAGCAGCAAAGAATCTCAAGAGACCCAGTACTTC.

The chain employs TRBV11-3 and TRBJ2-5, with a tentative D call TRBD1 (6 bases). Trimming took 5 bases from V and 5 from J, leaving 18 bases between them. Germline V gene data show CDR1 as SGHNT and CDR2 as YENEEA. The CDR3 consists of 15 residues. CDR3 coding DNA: TGTGCCAGCAGCCCAACGAGGGGGACGAGGGAGACCCAGTACTTC. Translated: CASSPTRGTRETQYF.

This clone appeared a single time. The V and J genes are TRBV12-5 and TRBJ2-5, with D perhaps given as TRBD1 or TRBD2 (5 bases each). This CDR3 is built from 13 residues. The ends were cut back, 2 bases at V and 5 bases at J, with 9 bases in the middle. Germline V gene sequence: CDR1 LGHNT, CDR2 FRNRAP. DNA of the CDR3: TGTGCTAGTGGTTTGACCGGGGCGGAGACCCAGTACTTC. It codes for CASGLTGAETQYF.

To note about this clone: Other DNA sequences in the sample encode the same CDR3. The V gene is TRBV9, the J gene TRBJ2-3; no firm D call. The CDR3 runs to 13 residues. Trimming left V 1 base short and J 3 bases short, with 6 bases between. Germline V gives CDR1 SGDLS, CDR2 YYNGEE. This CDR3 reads CASSVLSTDTQYF. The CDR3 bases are TGTGCCAGCAGCGTACTTTCGACAGATACGCAGTATTTT.

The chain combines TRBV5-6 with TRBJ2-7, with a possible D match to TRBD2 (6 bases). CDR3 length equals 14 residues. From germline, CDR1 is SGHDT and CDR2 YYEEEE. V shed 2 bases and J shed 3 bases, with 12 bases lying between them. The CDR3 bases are TGTGCCAGCAGCTTACCGGGAGCCAACTACGAGCAGTACTTC. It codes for CASSLPGANYEQYF.

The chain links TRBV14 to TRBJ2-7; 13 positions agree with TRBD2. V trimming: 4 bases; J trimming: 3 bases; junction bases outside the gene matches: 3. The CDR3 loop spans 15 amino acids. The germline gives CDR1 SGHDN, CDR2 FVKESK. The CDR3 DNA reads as TGTGCCAGCAGCCTTCGACTAGCGGGAGGCTACGAGCAGTACTTC. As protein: CASSLRLAGGYEQYF.

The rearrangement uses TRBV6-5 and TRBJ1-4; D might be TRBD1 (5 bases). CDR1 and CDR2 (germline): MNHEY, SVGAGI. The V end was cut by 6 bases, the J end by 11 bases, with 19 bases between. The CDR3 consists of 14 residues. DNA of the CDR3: TGTGCCAGCAGGGAGACAGACTCTCCCGGGAAACTGTTTTTT. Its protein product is CASRETDSPGKLFF.

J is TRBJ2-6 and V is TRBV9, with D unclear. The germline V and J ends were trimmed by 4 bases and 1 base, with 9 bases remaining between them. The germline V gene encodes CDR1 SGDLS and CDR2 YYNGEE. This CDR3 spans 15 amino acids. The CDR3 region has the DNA TGTGCCAGCAGCATATTGGTTTCTGGGGCCAACGTCCTGACTTTC. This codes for CASSILVSGANVLTF.

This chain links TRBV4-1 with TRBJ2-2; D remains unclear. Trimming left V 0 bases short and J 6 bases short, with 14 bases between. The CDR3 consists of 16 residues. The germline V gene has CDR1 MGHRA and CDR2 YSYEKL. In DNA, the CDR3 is TGCGCCAGCAGCCAAGATCCCCAGAACTGGGCCGGGGAGCTGTTTTTT. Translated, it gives CASSQDPQNWAGELFF.

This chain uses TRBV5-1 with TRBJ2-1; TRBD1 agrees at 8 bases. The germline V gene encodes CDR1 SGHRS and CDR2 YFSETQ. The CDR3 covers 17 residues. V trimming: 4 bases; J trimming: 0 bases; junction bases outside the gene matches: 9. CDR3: CASSDKGQVSSYNEQFF. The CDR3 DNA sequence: TGCGCCAGCAGCGATAAGGGACAGGTGAGCTCCTACAATGAGCAGTTCTTC.

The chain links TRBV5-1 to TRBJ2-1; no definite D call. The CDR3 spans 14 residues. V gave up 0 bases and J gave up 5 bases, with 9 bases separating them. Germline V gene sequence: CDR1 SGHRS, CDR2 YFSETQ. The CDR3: CASSLGDPNNEQFF. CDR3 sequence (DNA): TGCGCCAGCAGCTTGGGGGATCCCAACAATGAGCAGTTCTTC.

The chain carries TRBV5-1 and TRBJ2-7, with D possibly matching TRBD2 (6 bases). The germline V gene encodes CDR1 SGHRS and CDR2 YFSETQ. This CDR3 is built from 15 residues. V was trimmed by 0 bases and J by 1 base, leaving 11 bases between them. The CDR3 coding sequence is TGCGCCAGCAGCTTGGCTCGGGAGAGTTCCTACGAGCAGTACTTC. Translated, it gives CASSLARESSYEQYF.

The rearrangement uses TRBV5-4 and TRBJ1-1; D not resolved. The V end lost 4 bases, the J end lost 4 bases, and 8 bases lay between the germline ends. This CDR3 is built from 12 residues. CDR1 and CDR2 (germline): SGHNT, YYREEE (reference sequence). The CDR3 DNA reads TGTGCCAGCAGCCCCGCTGGCACTGAAGCTTTCTTT. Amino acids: CASSPAGTEAFF.

This CDR3 is CASSQVRVAGGPYDEQFF. The CDR3 DNA follows: TGTGCCAGCAGCCAAGTGCGGGTGGCGGGAGGGCCCTATGATGAGCAGTTCTTC. The genes are TRBV14 and TRBJ2-1; TRBD2 agrees at 9 bases. Germline CDR1 and CDR2: SGHDN and FVKESK. Trimming removed 1 base from V and 8 bases from J; junction bases left unmatched: 15. CDR3 length: 18 amino acids. Complete variable domain (other parts from reference TRBV14 and TRBJ2-1): EAGVTQFPSHSVIEKGQTVTLRCDPISGHDNLYWYRRVMGKEIKFLLHFVKESKQDESGMPNNRFLAERTGGTYSTLKVQPAELEDSGVYFCASSQVRVAGGPYDEQFFGPGTRLTVL.

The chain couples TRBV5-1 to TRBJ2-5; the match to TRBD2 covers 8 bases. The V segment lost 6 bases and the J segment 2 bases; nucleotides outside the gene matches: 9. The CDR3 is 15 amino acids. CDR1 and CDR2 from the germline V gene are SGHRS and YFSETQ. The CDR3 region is CASTPGGVKQETQYF. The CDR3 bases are TGCGCCAGCACCCCCGGGGGGGTGAAGCAAGAGACCCAGTACTTC.

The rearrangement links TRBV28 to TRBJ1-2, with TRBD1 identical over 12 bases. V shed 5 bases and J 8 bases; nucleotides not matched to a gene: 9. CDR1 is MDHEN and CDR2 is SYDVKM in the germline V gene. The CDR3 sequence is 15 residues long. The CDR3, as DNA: TGTGCCAGCAGTATGTCGGGACAGGGGGCGTACGGCTACACCTTC. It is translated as CASSMSGQGAYGYTF.

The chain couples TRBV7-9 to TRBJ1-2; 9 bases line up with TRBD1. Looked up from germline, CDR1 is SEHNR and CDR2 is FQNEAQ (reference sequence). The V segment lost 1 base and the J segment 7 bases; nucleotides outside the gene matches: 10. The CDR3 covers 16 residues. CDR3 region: CASSLGRTGDGGGYTF. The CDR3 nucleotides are TGTGCCAGCAGCTTAGGAAGGACAGGGGACGGAGGTGGCTACACCTTC.